What follows are 3 T cell receptor beta chains derived from one specimen sequenced in a study of T cell responses to AZD1222 COVID-19 vaccine. Generated by immunoSEQ multiplex PCR, the TCRdb table keeps only in-frame clones and is missing some. The sample consists of about 140,000 clones, roughly 92% of them appearing once. The material was peripheral blood, obtained on day 0 of AZD1222 vaccination. The receptors shown here come from an adult in good health.

The chain is built from TRBV12-3 or TRBV12-4 and TRBJ2-7; no firm D call. Between the trimmed V and J ends, which lost 7 bases and 4 bases, there was a span of 11 bases. The CDR3 length is 12 residues. CDR3 in DNA: TGTGCCAGCACCTCCTTGGGATACGAGCAGTACTTC. Protein sequence: CASTSLGYEQYF.

V is TRBV10-3 and J is TRBJ1-2; weak D call: TRBD1 (5 bases). Trimming removed 2 bases at V and 4 bases at J, with 17 bases between. This CDR3 comprises 16 residues. CDR1 is ENHRY and CDR2 is SYGVKD in the germline V gene. CDR3 protein: CAISEADGARSYGYTF. CDR3 DNA: TGTGCCATCAGTGAGGCGGACGGGGCAAGGTCCTATGGCTACACCTTC.

The gene calls are TRBV7-2 and TRBJ2-5; D gene unclear. Per the germline V gene, CDR1 is SGHTA and CDR2 is FQGNSA. Trimming stripped 1 base from V and 3 bases from J, with 12 bases between. The CDR3 consists of 15 residues. CDR3 loop: CASSLGTLLKETQYF. The CDR3, as DNA: TGTGCCAGCAGCTTAGGTACCTTGCTAAAAGAGACCCAGTACTTC.